The present T cell receptor (beta chain) was sequenced within a study of early T cells in non-severe SARS-CoV-2 infection. At the level of the study: RNA in bulk from unsorted whole blood was sequenced, and chains were unpaired. The study's findings and limits: CD4 and private specificities were missed by VDJdb matching, which favored anti-spike CD8 responses.

The TCR library protocol attached unique molecular identifiers to the individual cDNA molecules. TCRdb reanalysed the 5' RACE reads using MiXCR and keeps one entry per CDR3 protein. This table holds 60,000 to 70,000 distinct CDR3 sequences, roughly 9.1% found once. Concerning this clonotype: Its antigen remains unidentified.

Losses at the gene ends were 5 bases for V and 4 bases for J; bases not matched to a gene: 7. Germline V gives CDR1 PRHDT, CDR2 FYEKMQ (reference sequence). The CDR3 totals 14 residues. The sequenced sample was whole blood. The chain recombines TRBV13 with TRBJ2-5, with 7 bases identical to TRBD1. The TCR sequence derives from an adult who was a healthcare worker with PCR-confirmed SARS-CoV-2 infection or an uninfected control (not recorded which). The CDR3 DNA reads TGTGCCAGCAGCATCCGACAGGGTAGAGAGACCCAGTACTTC. Its translation is CASSIRQGRETQYF.